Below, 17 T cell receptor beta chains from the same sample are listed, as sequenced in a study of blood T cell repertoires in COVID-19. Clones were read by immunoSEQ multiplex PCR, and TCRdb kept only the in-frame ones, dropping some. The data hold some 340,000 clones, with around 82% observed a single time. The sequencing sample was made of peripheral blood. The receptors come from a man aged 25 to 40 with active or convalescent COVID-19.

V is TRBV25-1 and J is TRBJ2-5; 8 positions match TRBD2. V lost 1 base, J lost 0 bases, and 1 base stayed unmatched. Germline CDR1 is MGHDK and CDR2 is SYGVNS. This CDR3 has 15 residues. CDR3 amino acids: CASSESGGYQETQYF. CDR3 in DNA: TGTGCCAGCAGTGAATCGGGGGGGTACCAAGAGACCCAGTACTTC. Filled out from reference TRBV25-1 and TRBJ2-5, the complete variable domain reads EADIYQTPRYLVIGTGKKITLECSQTMGHDKMYWYQQDPGMELHLIHYSYGVNSTEKGDLSSESTVSRIRTEHFPLTLESARPSHTSQYLCASSESGGYQETQYFGPGTRLLVL.

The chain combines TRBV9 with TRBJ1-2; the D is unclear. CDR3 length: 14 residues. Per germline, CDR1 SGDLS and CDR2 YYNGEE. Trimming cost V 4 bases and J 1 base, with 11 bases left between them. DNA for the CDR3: TGTGCCAGCAGCCCCGAGGGTAGTAACTATGGCTACACCTTC. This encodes CASSPEGSNYGYTF.

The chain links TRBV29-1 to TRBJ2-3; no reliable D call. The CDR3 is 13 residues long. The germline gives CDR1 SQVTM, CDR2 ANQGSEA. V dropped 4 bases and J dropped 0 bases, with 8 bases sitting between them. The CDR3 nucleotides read TGCAGCGTTGGGAGCCGTAGCACAGATACGCAGTATTTT. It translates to CSVGSRSTDTQYF.

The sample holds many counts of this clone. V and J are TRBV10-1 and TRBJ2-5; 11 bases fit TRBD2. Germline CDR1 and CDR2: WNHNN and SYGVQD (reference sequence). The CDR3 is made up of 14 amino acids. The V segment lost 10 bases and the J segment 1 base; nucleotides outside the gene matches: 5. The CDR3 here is CATGLAGVQETQYF. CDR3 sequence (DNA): TGCGCCACCGGACTAGCGGGTGTCCAAGAGACCCAGTACTTC.

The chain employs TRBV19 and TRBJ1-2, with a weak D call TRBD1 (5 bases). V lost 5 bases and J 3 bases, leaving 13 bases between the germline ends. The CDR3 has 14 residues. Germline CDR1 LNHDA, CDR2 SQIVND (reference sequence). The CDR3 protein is CASSSSGGDYGYTF. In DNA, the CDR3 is TGTGCCAGTAGTTCCTCGGGGGGGGACTATGGCTACACCTTC.

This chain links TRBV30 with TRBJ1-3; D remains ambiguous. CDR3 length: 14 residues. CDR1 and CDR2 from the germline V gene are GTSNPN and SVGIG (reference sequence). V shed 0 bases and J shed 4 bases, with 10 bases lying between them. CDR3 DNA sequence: TGTGCCTGGAGTGTCTCGGGTGCCGGAAACACCATATATTTT. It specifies CAWSVSGAGNTIYF.

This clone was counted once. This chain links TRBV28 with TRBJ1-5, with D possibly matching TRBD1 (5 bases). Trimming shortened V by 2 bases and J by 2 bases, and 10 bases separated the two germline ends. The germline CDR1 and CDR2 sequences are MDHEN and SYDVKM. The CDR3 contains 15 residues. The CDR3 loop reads CASSLPDSRNQPQHF. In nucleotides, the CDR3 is TGTGCCAGCAGTTTACCTGACAGTCGCAATCAGCCCCAGCATTTT.

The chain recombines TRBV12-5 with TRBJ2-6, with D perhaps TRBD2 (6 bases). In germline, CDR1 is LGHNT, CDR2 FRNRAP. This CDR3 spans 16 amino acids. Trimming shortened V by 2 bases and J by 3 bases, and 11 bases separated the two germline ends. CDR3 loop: CASGLPSGDGANVLTF. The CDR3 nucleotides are TGTGCTAGTGGTTTGCCCTCGGGGGATGGGGCCAACGTCCTGACTTTC.

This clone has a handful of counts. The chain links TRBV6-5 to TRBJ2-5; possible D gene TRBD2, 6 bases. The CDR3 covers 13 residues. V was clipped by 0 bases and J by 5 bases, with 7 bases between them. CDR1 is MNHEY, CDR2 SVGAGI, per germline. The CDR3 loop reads CASSYSGSETQYF. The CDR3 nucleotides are TGTGCCAGCAGTTACTCCGGGAGTGAGACCCAGTACTTC.

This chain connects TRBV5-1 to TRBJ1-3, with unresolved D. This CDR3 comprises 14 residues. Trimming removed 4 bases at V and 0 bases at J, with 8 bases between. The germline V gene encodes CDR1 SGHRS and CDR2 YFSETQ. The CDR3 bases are TGCGCCAGCAGCGCGGATAGCTCTGGAAACACCATATATTTT. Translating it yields CASSADSSGNTIYF. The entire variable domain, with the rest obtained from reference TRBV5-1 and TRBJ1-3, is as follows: KAGVTQTPRYLIKTRGQQVTLSCSPISGHRSVSWYQQTPGQGLQFLFEYFSETQRNKGNFPGRFSGRQFSNSRSEMNVSTLELGDSALYLCASSADSSGNTIYFGEGSWLTVV.

The CDR3 bases are TGTGCCACAGCGGACAGGGGATTTCAAGAGACCCAGTACTTC. It codes for CATADRGFQETQYF. This chain connects TRBV24-1 to TRBJ2-5; TRBD1 agrees at 9 bases. CDR1 and CDR2 (germline): KGHDR, SFDVKD. V shed 10 bases, J shed 2 bases, and the junction held 7 bases outside the gene matches. This CDR3 spans 14 amino acids.

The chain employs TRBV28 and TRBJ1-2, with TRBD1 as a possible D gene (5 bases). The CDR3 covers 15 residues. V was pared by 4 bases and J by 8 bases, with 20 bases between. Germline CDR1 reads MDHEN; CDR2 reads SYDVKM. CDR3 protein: CASSSPGDPPWGYTF. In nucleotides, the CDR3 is TGTGCCAGCAGTTCACCGGGGGACCCCCCCTGGGGCTACACCTTC.

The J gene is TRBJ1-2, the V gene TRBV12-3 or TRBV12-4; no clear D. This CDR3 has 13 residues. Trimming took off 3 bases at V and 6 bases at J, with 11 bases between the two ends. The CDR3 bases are TGTGCCAGCAGTTTGACCCTGCGGAATGGCTACACCTTC. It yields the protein CASSLTLRNGYTF.

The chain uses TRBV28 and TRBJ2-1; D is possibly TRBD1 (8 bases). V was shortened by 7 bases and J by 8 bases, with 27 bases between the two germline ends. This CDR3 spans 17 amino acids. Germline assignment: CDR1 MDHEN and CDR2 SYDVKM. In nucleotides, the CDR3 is TGTGCCAGCACCTTTCTCCGGACAGGGAGGGGAGGGGATGAGCAGTTCTTC. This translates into CASTFLRTGRGGDEQFF.

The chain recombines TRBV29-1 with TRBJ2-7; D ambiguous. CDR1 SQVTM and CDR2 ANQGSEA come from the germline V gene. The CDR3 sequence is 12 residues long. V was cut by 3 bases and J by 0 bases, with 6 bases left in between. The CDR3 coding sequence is TGCAGCGTTGACGGCGGCTCCTACGAGCAGTACTTC. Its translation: CSVDGGSYEQYF.

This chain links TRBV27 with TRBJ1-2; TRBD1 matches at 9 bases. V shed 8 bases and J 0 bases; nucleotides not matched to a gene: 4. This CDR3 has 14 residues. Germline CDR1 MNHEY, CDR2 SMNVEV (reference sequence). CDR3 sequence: CASGQGIANYGYTF. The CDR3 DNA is TGTGCCAGCGGACAGGGGATAGCTAACTATGGCTACACCTTC.

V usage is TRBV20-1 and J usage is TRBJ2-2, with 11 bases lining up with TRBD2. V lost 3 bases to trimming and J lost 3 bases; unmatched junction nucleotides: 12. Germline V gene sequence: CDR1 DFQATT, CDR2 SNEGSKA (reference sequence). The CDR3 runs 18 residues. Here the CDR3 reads CSASWVVAGGLDTGELFF. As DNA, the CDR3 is TGCAGTGCTAGTTGGGTCGTAGCGGGAGGGTTGGACACCGGGGAGCTGTTTTTT.